These T cell receptor beta chains were read from a single sample in a study of CD8+ T cells in alopecia areata. Sequenced by immunoSEQ multiplex PCR; TCRdb stores in-frame clones only, minus some. The sample consists of around 200,000 clones, 60% of them appearing once. The source material was CD4+ T cells sorted from blood, sampled at week 4, from a patient treated with tofacitinib. These receptors all come from a human donor with alopecia areata. Each CDR3 is given with its conserved first and last residue. D genes are given only for firm matches. Where a row states a size, it is once, few, many or the class of an expanded clone; other rows omit it.

TRBV29-1	.	TRBJ2-3	.	CSASMGRPRDTQYF	TGCAGCGCTTCGATGGGACGGCCCCGGGATACGCAGTATTTT
TRBV18	TRBD2	TRBJ2-3	.	CASSPRGLAVAGTDTQYF	TGTGCCAGCTCACCACGGGGACTAGCGGTCGCTGGCACAGATACGCAGTATTTT
TRBV29-1	TRBD1	TRBJ2-7	.	CSAAPGTGNYEQYF	TGCAGCGCCGCACCCGGGACAGGGAACTACGAGCAGTACTTC
TRBV30	TRBD2	TRBJ2-2	.	CAWTTGTSAAAGELFF	TGTGCCTGGACCACGGGGACTAGCGCAGCTGCCGGGGAGCTGTTTTTT
TRBV29-1	.	TRBJ2-2	few	CSAGGGVSTGELFF	TGCAGCGCCGGAGGGGGAGTATCCACCGGGGAGCTGTTTTTT
TRBV29-1	.	TRBJ2-1	few	CSVKQGKGNEQFF	TGCAGCGTCAAACAGGGAAAGGGCAATGAGCAGTTCTTC
TRBV30	.	TRBJ1-1	.	CAWKGKNTEAFF	TGTGCCTGGAAGGGGAAGAACACTGAAGCTTTCTTT
TRBV29-1	.	TRBJ2-3	few	CSVGSGDRTDTQYF	TGCAGCGTTGGTTCAGGGGATCGTACAGATACGCAGTATTTT
TRBV27	.	TRBJ2-1	.	CASSLTAGASSYNEQFF	TGTGCCAGCAGTTTAACGGCTGGGGCCAGCTCCTACAATGAGCAGTTCTTC
TRBV15	TRBD2	TRBJ2-7	once	CATSRDAGAPGTSGIYEQYF	TGTGCCACCAGCAGAGATGCGGGCGCACCCGGGACTAGCGGTATCTACGAGCAGTACTTC
TRBV7-9	.	TRBJ1-5	.	CASSSGVGNQPQHF	TGTGCCAGCAGCTCGGGGGTAGGCAATCAGCCCCAGCATTTT
TRBV27	TRBD1	TRBJ2-7	.	CASRAQGRGLPYEQYF	TGTGCCAGCAGAGCCCAGGGCAGGGGGCTTCCCTACGAGCAGTACTTC
TRBV10-3	TRBD2	TRBJ2-1	.	CAISESTSGSFDEQFF	TGTGCCATCAGTGAGTCGACTAGCGGGAGTTTCGATGAGCAGTTCTTC
TRBV7-2	TRBD2	TRBJ2-5	.	CASRLATQETQYF	TGTGCCAGCAGACTAGCGACCCAAGAGACCCAGTACTTC
TRBV10-3	TRBD2	TRBJ2-1	.	CAISSGRASNEQFF	TGTGCCATATCGAGCGGGAGGGCGTCCAATGAGCAGTTCTTC
TRBV6-1	.	TRBJ1-1	.	CASSEQRGNTEAFF	TGTGCCAGCAGTGAACAGAGGGGGAACACTGAAGCTTTCTTT
TRBV29-1	.	TRBJ2-1	.	CSVVRGSSYNEQFF	TGCAGCGTTGTAAGGGGGAGCTCCTACAATGAGCAGTTCTTC
TRBV5-1	.	TRBJ2-5	.	CASSSTVIETQYF	TGCGCCAGCTCCTCGACAGTCATAGAGACCCAGTACTTC
TRBV7-2	.	TRBJ2-7	few	CASSLGARGQYF	TGTGCCAGCAGCTTAGGGGCTCGGGGGCAGTACTTC
TRBV25-1	TRBD1	TRBJ1-5	.	CASSEAGTGEGQPQHF	TGTGCCAGCAGTGAAGCCGGGACAGGCGAAGGGCAGCCCCAGCATTTT
TRBV6-5	.	TRBJ2-3	.	CASSRSNTQYF	TGTGCCAGCAGCCGTTCCAATACGCAGTATTTT
TRBV30	.	TRBJ2-5	.	CAWSAADWETQYF	TGTGCCTGGAGCGCAGCCGACTGGGAGACCCAGTACTTC
TRBV7-9	.	TRBJ1-2	few	CASSSLGTRAEGGYTF	TGTGCCAGCAGCTCCCTTGGGACCAGGGCCGAGGGAGGCTACACCTTC
TRBV15	.	TRBJ2-2	.	CATSTLGGELFF	TGTGCCACCAGCACTCTCGGCGGGGAGCTGTTTTTT
TRBV10-3	.	TRBJ1-5	.	CAISESDQPQHF	TGTGCCATCAGTGAGTCGGATCAGCCCCAGCATTTT
TRBV29-1	.	TRBJ2-7	.	CSGTVADSYEQYF	TGCAGCGGTACGGTGGCAGACTCCTACGAGCAGTACTTC
TRBV30	.	TRBJ1-4	.	CAWRSVKGTRYNEKLFF	TGTGCCTGGAGATCCGTGAAAGGGACACGGTATAATGAAAAACTGTTTTTT
TRBV9	.	TRBJ2-2	.	CASSLPANTGELFF	TGTGCCAGCAGCCTCCCCGCAAACACCGGGGAGCTGTTTTTT
TRBV6-6	.	TRBJ1-2	.	CASSLIGYTF	TGTGCCAGCAGCCTTATTGGCTACACCTTC
TRBV25-1	TRBD2	TRBJ2-7	.	CASTRTSGTEQYF	TGTGCCAGCACTAGGACTAGCGGGACCGAGCAGTACTTC
TRBV29-1	TRBD1	TRBJ2-7	once	CSVVDRQGDTYEQYF	TGCAGCGTTGTAGATAGACAGGGGGACACCTACGAGCAGTACTTC
TRBV5-1	.	TRBJ2-7	.	CASSDLVGGYEQYF	TGCGCCAGCAGCGACCTTGTGGGGGGCTACGAGCAGTACTTC
TRBV30	TRBD2	TRBJ2-1	few	CAWSAKRGSEQFF	TGTGCCTGGAGTGCCAAGCGCGGGAGTGAGCAGTTCTTC
TRBV28	TRBD1	TRBJ2-7	.	CASSHSPGQGTYEQYF	TGTGCCAGCAGTCATTCTCCGGGACAGGGAACCTACGAGCAGTACTTC
TRBV15	.	TRBJ2-3	.	CATSREFGDTQYF	TGTGCCACCAGCAGGGAATTCGGGGATACGCAGTATTTT
TRBV7-2	TRBD1	TRBJ1-2	few	CASSLARTGDTF	TGTGCCAGCAGCTTAGCGAGGACAGGCGACACCTTC
TRBV27	.	TRBJ1-1	.	CASSFIGQNTEAFF	TGTGCCAGCAGTTTCATTGGGCAGAACACTGAAGCTTTCTTT
TRBV4-2	TRBD1	TRBJ2-3	.	CASSLGQGPLNTQYF	TGTGCCAGCAGCCTGGGACAGGGACCGTTAAATACGCAGTATTTT
TRBV4-2	TRBD1	TRBJ1-5	.	CASSHYPGQGWVQPQHF	TGTGCCAGCAGCCATTATCCAGGACAGGGATGGGTTCAGCCCCAGCATTTT
TRBV7-8	.	TRBJ2-6	.	CASSFKQDGANVLTF	TGTGCCAGCAGCTTTAAACAGGACGGGGCCAACGTCCTGACTTTC
TRBV20-1	TRBD1	TRBJ1-2	few	CSTDRAHGYTF	TGCAGTACGGACAGGGCCCATGGCTACACCTTC
TRBV7-3	.	TRBJ2-5	few	CASSFRRAQETQYF	TGTGCCAGCAGCTTTCGGAGGGCCCAAGAGACCCAGTACTTC
TRBV5-1	.	TRBJ1-1	.	CASSLTVNTEAFF	TGCGCCAGCAGCTTGACGGTGAACACTGAAGCTTTCTTT
TRBV29-1	TRBD2	TRBJ2-3	.	CSVGLAQDTQYF	TGCAGCGTTGGACTAGCCCAGGATACGCAGTATTTT
TRBV2	.	TRBJ2-3	.	CASSGTERIGTDTQYF	TGTGCCAGCAGTGGGACAGAGCGGATAGGCACAGATACGCAGTATTTT
TRBV27	.	TRBJ2-3	few	CASSLNGAAGTDTQYF	TGTGCCAGCAGCCTAAATGGCGCTGCTGGTACAGATACGCAGTATTTT
TRBV2	.	TRBJ2-3	.	CASSEFRTDTQYF	TGTGCCAGCAGTGAGTTTAGGACAGATACGCAGTATTTT
TRBV7-9	TRBD1	TRBJ1-1	few	CASSPGTGLNTEAFF	TGTGCCAGCAGCCCCGGGACAGGGTTGAACACTGAAGCTTTCTTT
TRBV29-1	TRBD2	TRBJ2-1	.	CSGRPGLAYNEQFF	TGCAGCGGCCGGCCGGGACTAGCCTACAATGAGCAGTTCTTC
TRBV6-1	.	TRBJ2-7	few	CASSRSWREQYF	TGTGCCAGTTCGCGTTCATGGCGCGAGCAGTACTTC
TRBV29-1	.	TRBJ2-7	.	CSGPGRAYEQYF	TGCAGCGGACCCGGGCGCGCCTACGAGCAGTACTTC
TRBV2	.	TRBJ2-7	.	CAMSGTPSGEQYF	TGTGCCATGTCAGGGACCCCCTCGGGGGAGCAGTACTTC
TRBV29-1	.	TRBJ1-2	.	CSVAGGGRYGYTF	TGCAGCGTGGCGGGAGGGGGTCGGTATGGCTACACCTTC